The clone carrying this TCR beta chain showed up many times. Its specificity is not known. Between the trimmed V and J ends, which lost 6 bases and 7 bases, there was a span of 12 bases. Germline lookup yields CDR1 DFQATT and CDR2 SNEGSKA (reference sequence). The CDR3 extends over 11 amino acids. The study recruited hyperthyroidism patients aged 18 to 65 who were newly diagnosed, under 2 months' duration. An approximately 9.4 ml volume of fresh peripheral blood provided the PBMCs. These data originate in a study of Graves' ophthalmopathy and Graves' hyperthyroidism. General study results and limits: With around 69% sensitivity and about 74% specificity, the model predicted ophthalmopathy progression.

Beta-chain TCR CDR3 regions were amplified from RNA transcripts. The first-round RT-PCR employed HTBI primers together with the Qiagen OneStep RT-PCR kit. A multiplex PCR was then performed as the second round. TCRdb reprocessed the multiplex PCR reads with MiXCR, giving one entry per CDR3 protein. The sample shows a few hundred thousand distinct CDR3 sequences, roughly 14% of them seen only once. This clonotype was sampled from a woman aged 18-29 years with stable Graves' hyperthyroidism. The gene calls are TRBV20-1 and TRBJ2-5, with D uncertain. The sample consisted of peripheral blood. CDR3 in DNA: TGCAGTGCGTCGAATCTGGGGACCCAGTACTTC. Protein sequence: CSASNLGTQYF.